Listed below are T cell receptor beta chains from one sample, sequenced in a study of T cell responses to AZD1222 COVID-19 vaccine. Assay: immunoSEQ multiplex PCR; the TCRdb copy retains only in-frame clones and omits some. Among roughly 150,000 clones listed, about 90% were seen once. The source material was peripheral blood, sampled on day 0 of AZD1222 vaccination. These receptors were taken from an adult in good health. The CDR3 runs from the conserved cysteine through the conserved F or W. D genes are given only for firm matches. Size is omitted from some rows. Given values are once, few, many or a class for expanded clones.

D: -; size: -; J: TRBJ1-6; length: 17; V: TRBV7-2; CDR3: CASSPYPRSTYNSPLHF; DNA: TGTGCCAGCAGTCCCTACCCCAGGAGCACCTATAATTCACCCCTCCACTTT
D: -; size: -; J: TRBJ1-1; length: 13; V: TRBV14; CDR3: CASSPRTLSWAFF; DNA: TGTGCCAGCAGCCCTCGGACCCTCAGTTGGGCTTTCTTT
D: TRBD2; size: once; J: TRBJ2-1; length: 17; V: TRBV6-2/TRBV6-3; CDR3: CASSYSPTSGLYNEQFF; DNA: TGTGCCAGCAGTTATTCCCCAACTAGCGGGCTTTACAATGAGCAGTTCTTC
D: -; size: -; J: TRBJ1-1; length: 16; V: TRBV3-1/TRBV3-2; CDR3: CASSQVISGTNTEAFF; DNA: TGTGCCAGCAGCCAAGTGATATCCGGGACGAACACTGAAGCTTTCTTT
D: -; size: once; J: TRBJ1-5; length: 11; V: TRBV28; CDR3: CASSFSQPQHF; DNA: TGTGCCAGCAGTTTTTCCCAGCCCCAGCATTTT
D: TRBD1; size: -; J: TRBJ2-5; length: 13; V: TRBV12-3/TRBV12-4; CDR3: CASRATGHETQYF; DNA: TGTGCCAGCAGGGCGACAGGGCACGAGACCCAGTACTTC
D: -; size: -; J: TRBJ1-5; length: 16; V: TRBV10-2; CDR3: CASSERARGGNQPQHF; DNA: TGCGCCAGCAGTGAGAGGGCCAGGGGTGGCAATCAGCCCCAGCATTTT
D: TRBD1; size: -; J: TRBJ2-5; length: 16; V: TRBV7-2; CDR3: CASSGRQGVRAETQYF; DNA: TGTGCCAGCAGCGGGCGACAGGGGGTACGTGCGGAGACCCAGTACTTC
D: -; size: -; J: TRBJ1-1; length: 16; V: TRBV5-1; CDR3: CASSFLLDSLNTEAFF; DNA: TGCGCCAGCAGCTTTTTACTGGACAGCTTGAACACTGAAGCTTTCTTT
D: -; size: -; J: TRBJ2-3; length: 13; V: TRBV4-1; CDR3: CASSRTSPDTQYF; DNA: TGCGCCAGCAGCCGCACAAGCCCAGATACGCAGTATTTT
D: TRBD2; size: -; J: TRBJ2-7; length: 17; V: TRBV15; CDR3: CATSTPGGGKSSYEQYF; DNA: TGTGCCACCAGCACCCCTGGCGGGGGGAAGAGCTCCTACGAGCAGTACTTC
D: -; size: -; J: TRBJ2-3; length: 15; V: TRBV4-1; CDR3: CASSPLFRGTDTQYF; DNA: TGCGCCAGCAGCCCACTGTTTCGAGGCACAGATACGCAGTATTTT
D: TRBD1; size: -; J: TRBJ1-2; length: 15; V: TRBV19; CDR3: CASSATGGANYGYTF; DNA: TGTGCCAGTAGTGCCACAGGGGGGGCTAACTATGGCTACACCTTC
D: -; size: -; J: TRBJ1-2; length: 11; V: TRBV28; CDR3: CASRPRGGYTF; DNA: TGTGCCAGCAGACCGAGGGGGGGCTACACCTTC
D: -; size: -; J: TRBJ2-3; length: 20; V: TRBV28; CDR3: CASLWGRQAQNSPRTDTQYF; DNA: TGTGCCAGCTTATGGGGGCGACAGGCTCAAAACTCGCCCCGCACAGATACGCAGTATTTT
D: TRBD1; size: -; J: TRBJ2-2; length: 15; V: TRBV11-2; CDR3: CASSLETGGTGELFF; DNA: TGTGCCAGCAGCTTAGAAACAGGGGGCACCGGGGAGCTGTTTTTT
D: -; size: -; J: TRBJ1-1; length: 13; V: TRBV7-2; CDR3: CASSFQLGTEAFF; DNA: TGTGCCAGCAGCTTTCAATTGGGCACTGAAGCTTTCTTT
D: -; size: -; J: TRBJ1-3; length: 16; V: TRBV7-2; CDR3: CASSLLRAPSGNTIYF; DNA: TGTGCCAGCAGCCTCCTGAGAGCTCCCTCTGGAAACACCATATATTTT
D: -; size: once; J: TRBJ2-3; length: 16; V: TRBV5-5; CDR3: CASSPGRWGGTDTQYF; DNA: TGTGCCAGCAGCCCCGGTAGATGGGGAGGCACAGATACGCAGTATTTT
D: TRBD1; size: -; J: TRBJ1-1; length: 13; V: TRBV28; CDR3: CASGDRADTEAFF; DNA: TGTGCCAGCGGGGACAGGGCGGACACTGAAGCTTTCTTT
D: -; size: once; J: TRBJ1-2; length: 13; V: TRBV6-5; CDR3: CASRRGGSYGYTF; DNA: TGTGCCAGCAGGAGGGGGGGTTCCTATGGCTACACCTTC
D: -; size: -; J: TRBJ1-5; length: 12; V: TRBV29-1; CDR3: CSVGTANQPQHF; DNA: TGCAGCGTGGGGACCGCGAATCAGCCCCAGCATTTT
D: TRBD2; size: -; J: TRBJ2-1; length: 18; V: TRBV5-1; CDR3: CASSLQLGGREGYNEQFF; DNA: TGCGCCAGCAGCTTGCAACTAGGTGGACGGGAGGGTTACAATGAGCAGTTCTTC
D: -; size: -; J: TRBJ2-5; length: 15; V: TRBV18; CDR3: CASSPSGPPRETQYF; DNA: TGTGCCAGCTCACCATCCGGACCGCCTAGGGAGACCCAGTACTTC
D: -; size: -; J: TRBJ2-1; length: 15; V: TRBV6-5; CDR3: CASIPGAGLNNEQFF; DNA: TGTGCCAGCATCCCGGGCGCAGGCCTTAACAATGAGCAGTTCTTC
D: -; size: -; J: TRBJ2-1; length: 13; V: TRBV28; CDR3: CASSSNPGSEQFF; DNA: TGTGCCAGCAGTTCGAACCCAGGGAGTGAGCAGTTCTTC
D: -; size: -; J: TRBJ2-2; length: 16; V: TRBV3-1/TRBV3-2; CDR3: CASSQAGLLNTGELFF; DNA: TGTGCCAGCAGCCAAGCGGGACTCCTCAACACCGGGGAGCTGTTTTTT
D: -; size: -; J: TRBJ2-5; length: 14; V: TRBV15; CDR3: CATSRDGTKETQYF; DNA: TGTGCCACCAGCAGAGATGGGACCAAAGAGACCCAGTACTTC
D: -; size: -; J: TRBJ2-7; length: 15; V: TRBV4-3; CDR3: CASSQDQYSAYEQYF; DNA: TGCGCCAGCAGCCAAGATCAGTACTCCGCCTACGAGCAGTACTTC
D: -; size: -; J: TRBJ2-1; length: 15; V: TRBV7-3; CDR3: CASSFSPRRGNEQFF; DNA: TGTGCCAGCAGCTTTTCTCCCCGCAGAGGCAATGAGCAGTTCTTC
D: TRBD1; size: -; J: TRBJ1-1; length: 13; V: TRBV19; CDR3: CASSTTGGTEAFF; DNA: TGTGCCAGTAGTACCACAGGGGGGACTGAAGCTTTCTTT
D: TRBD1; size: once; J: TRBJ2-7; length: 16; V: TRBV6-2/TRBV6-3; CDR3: CASSRRQGSPSLEQYF; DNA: TGTGCCAGCAGTAGACGACAGGGCTCTCCCTCACTCGAGCAGTACTTC
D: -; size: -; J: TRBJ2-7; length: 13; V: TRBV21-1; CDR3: CASRTDRTDEQYF; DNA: TGTGCCAGCAGAACCGACAGGACGGACGAGCAGTACTTC
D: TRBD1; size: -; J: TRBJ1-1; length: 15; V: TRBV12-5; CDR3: CASGIDRGLRTEAFF; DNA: TGTGCTAGTGGAATTGACAGGGGCCTAAGGACTGAAGCTTTCTTT
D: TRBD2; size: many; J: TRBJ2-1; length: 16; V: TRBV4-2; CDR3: CASSQEASGGANEQFF; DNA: TGTGCCAGCAGCCAAGAAGCCAGCGGGGGGGCCAATGAGCAGTTCTTC
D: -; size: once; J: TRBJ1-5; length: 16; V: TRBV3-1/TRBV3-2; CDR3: CASSQAGVGGNQPQHF; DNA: TGTGCCAGCAGCCAAGCGGGGGTCGGGGGCAATCAGCCCCAGCATTTT
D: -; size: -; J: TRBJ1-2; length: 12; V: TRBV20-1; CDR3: CSASWGDYGYTF; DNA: TGCAGTGCTAGTTGGGGTGACTATGGCTACACCTTC
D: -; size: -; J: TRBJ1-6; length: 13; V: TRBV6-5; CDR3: CASMGLRNSPLHF; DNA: TGTGCCAGCATGGGGCTAAGGAATTCACCCCTCCACTTT
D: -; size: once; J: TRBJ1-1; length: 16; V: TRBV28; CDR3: CASSLGLGRRNTEAFF; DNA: TGTGCCAGCAGTTTGGGCCTCGGCCGGCGGAACACTGAAGCTTTCTTT
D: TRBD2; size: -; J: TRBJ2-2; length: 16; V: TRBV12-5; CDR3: CAPKGQRGSRAGELFF; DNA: TGTGCTCCGAAGGGGCAGCGCGGGAGTCGAGCCGGGGAGCTGTTTTTT
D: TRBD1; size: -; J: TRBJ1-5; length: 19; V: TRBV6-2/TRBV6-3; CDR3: CASSPTPGTGLYSNQPQHF; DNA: TGTGCCAGCAGTCCCACGCCCGGGACAGGGCTTTATAGCAATCAGCCCCAGCATTTT
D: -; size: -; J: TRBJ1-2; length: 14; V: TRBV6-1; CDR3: CASSDKRERYGYTF; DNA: TGTGCCAGCAGTGATAAACGGGAGAGGTATGGCTACACCTTC
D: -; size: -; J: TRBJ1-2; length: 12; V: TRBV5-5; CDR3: CASSKDSYGYTF; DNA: TGTGCCAGCAGCAAAGACAGCTATGGCTACACCTTC
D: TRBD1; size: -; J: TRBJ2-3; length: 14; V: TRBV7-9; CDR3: CASTQTGSTDTQYF; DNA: TGTGCCAGCACCCAGACAGGGTCGACAGATACGCAGTATTTT
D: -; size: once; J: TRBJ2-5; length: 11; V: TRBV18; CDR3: CASSPQETQYF; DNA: TGTGCCAGCTCACCCCAAGAGACCCAGTACTTC
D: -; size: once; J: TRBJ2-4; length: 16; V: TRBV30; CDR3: CAWSSQGLLAKNIQYF; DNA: TGTGCCTGGAGTTCCCAGGGGCTATTAGCCAAAAACATTCAGTACTTC
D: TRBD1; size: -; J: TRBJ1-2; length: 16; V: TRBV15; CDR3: CATSRLPGTGDLGYTF; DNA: TGTGCCACCAGCAGACTTCCCGGGACAGGGGACTTGGGCTACACCTTC
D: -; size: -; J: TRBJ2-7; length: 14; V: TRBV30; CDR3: CAWGGPIPPYEQYF; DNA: TGTGCCTGGGGAGGGCCCATCCCTCCCTACGAGCAGTACTTC
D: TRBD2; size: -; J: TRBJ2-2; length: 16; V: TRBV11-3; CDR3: CASSLRGGSYTGELFF; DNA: TGTGCCAGCAGCCTCCGGGGGGGCTCCTACACCGGGGAGCTGTTTTTT
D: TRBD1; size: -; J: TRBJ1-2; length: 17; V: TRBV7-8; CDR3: CASSLLVLDRGAYGYTF; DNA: TGTGCCAGCAGCCTACTAGTTCTGGACAGGGGGGCCTATGGCTACACCTTC
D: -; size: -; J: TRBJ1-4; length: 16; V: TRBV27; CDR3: CASRDLRGSLYEKLFF; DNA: TGTGCCAGCAGGGATCTTAGGGGGAGTTTATATGAAAAACTGTTTTTT